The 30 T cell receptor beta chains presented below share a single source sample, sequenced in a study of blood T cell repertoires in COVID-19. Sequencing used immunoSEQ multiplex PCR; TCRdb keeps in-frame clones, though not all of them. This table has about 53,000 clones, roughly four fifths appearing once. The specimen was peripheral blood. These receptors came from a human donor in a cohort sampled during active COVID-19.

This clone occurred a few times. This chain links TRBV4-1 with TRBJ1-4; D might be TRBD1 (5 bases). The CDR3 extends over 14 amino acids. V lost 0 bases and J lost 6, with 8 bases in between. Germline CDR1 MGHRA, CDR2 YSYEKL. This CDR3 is CASSQDLGDEKLFF. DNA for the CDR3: TGCGCCAGCAGCCAAGACTTAGGGGATGAAAAACTGTTTTTT.

The CDR3 loop is CASKKGVPANTEAFF. CDR3 nucleotide sequence: TGCGCCAGCAAGAAGGGGGTCCCCGCCAACACTGAAGCTTTCTTT. The chain uses TRBV5-1 and TRBJ1-1; perhaps TRBD1 as D (6 bases). This CDR3 comprises 15 residues. The V end lost 6 bases, the J end lost 2 bases, and 17 bases lay between the germline ends. Germline V gives CDR1 SGHRS, CDR2 YFSETQ.

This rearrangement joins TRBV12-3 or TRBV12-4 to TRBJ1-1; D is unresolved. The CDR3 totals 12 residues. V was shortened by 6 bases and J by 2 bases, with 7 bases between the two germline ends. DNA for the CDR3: TGTGCCAGCAGCCCCGGTAACACTGAAGCTTTCTTT. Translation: CASSPGNTEAFF.

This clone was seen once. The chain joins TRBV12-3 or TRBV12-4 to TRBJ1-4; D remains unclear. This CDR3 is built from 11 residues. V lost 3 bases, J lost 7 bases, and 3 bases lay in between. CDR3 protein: CASSFGEKLFF. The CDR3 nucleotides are TGTGCCAGCAGTTTCGGTGAAAAACTGTTTTTT.

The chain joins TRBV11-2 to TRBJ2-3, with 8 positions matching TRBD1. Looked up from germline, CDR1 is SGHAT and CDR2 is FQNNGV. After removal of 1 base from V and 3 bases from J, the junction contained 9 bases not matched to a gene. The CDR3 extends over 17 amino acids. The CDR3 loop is CASSLGRQGRETDTQYF. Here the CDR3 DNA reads TGTGCCAGCAGCTTAGGGCGACAGGGGAGAGAGACAGATACGCAGTATTTT.

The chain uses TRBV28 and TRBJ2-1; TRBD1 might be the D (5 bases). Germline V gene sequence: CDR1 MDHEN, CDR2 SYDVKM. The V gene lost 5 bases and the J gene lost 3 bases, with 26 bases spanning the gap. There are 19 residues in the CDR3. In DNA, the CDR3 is TGTGCCAGCAGTCCTTTACTTGGGGCAGGGTCAGTCTACTACAATGAGCAGTTCTTC. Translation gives CASSPLLGAGSVYYNEQFF.

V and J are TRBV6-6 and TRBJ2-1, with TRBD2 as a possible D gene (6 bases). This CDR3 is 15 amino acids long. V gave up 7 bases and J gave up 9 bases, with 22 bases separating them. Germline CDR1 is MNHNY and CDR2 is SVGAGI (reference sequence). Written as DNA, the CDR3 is TGTGCCAGCACCCCCTCCGGGACTGGCGTCACTGAGCAGTTCTTC. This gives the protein CASTPSGTGVTEQFF.

Written as DNA, the CDR3 is TGTGCCAGCAGGAGGGAGGTTGGGGAGCAGTTCTTC. Its protein is CASRREVGEQFF. The genes are TRBV2 and TRBJ2-1; D perhaps matches TRBD2 (6 bases). The CDR3 length is 12 residues. Germline CDR1 reads SNHLY; CDR2 reads FYNNEI. V shed 6 bases and J shed 10 bases, with 13 bases lying between them.

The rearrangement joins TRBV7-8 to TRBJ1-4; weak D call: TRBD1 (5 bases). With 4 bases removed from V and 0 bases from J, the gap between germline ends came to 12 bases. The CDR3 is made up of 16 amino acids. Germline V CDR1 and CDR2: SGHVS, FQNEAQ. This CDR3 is CASSSLGGATNEKLFF. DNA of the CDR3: TGTGCCAGCAGCTCTCTGGGGGGGGCAACTAATGAAAAACTGTTTTTT.

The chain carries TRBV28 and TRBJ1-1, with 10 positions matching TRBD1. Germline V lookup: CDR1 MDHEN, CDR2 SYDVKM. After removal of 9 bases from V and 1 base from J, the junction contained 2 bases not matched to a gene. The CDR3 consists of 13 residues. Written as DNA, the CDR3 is TGTGCCAGTGGGACAGGGGAGAACACTGAAGCTTTCTTT. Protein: CASGTGENTEAFF.

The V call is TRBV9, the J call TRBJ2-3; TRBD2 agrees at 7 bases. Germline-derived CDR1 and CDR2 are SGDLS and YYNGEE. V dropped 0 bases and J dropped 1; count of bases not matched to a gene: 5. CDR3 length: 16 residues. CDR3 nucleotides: TGTGCCAGCAGCGTAGGACGGAGCGGGGGCACAGATACGCAGTATTTT. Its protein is CASSVGRSGGTDTQYF.

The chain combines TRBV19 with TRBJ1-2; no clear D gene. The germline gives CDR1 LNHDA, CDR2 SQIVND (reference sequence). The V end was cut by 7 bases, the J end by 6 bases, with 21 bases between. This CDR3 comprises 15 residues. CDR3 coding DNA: TGTGCCAGTATCATTTATGAGGGCGCTGGGGATGGCTACACCTTC. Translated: CASIIYEGAGDGYTF. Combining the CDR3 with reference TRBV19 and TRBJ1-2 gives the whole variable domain DGGITQSPKYLFRKEGQNVTLSCEQNLNHDAMYWYRQDPGQGLRLIYYSQIVNDFQKGDIAEGYSVSREKKESFPLTVTSAQKNPTAFYLCASIIYEGAGDGYTFGSGTRLTVV.

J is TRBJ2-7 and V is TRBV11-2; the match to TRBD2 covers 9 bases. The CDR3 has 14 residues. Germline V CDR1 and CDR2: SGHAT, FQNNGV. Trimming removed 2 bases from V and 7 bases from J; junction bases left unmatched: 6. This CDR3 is CASSLLAGASEQYF. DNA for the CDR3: TGTGCCAGCAGCTTATTAGCGGGGGCCAGTGAGCAGTACTTC.

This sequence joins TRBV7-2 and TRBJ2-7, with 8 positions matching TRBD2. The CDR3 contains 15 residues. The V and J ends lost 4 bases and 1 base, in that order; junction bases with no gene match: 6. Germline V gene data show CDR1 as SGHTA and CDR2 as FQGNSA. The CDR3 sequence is CASSYGGGRSYEQYF. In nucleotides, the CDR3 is TGTGCCAGCAGCTACGGGGGGGGCAGGTCCTACGAGCAGTACTTC. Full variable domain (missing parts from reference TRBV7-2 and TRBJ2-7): GAGVSQSPSNKVTEKGKDVELRCDPISGHTALYWYRQSLGQGLEFLIYFQGNSAPDKSGLPSDRFSAERTGGSVSTLTIQRTQQEDSAVYLCASSYGGGRSYEQYFGPGTRLTVT.

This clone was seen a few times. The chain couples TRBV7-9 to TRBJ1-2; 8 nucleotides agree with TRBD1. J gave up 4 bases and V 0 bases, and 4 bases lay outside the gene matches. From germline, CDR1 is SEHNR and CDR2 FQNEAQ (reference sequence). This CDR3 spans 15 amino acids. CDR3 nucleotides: TGTGCCAGCAGCTTAGCCGTGACAGGGGTCTATGGCTACACCTTC. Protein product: CASSLAVTGVYGYTF.

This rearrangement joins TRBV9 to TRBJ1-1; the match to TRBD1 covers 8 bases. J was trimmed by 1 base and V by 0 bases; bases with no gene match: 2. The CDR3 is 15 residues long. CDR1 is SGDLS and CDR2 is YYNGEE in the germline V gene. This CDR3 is CASSVVGQANTEAFF. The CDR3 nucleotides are TGTGCCAGCAGCGTAGTGGGACAGGCGAACACTGAAGCTTTCTTT.

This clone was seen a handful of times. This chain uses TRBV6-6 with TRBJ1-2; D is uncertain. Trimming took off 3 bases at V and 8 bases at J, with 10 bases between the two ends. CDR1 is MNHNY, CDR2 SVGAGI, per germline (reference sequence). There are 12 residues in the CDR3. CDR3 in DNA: TGTGCCAGCAGTTATCTGGGAGTAGGCTACACCTTC. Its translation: CASSYLGVGYTF.

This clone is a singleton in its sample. The CDR3 DNA sequence: TGTGCCAGCAGCTCGTACTCAGATACGCAGTATTTT. Translated, it gives CASSSYSDTQYF. J is TRBJ2-3 and V is TRBV7-2, with D unclear. Germline lookup yields CDR1 SGHTA and CDR2 FQGNSA. V was shortened by 4 bases and J by 4 bases, with 6 bases between the two germline ends. CDR3 length: 12 amino acids.

The CDR3 spells CASKPTGRSGYTF. In DNA, the CDR3 is TGTGCCAGCAAGCCGACAGGGAGGTCTGGCTACACCTTC. V usage is TRBV6-5 and J usage is TRBJ1-2; 7 positions agree with TRBD1. The CDR3 loop spans 13 amino acids. Germline V gene sequence: CDR1 MNHEY, CDR2 SVGAGI. Trimming removed 7 bases from V and 7 bases from J; junction bases left unmatched: 9.

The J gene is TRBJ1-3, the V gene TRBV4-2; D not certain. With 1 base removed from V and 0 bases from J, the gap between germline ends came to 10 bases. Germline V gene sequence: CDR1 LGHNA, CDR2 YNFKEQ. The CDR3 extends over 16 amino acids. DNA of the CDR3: TGTGCCAGCAGCCAAGGTCGGTCCCTCTCTGGAAACACCATATATTTT. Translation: CASSQGRSLSGNTIYF.

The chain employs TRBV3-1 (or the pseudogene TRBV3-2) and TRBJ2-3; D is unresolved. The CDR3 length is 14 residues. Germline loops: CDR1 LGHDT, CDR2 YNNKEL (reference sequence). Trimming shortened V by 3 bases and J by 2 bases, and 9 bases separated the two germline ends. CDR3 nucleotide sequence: TGTGCCAGCAGCCAGACCGACATCACAGATACGCAGTATTTT. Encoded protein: CASSQTDITDTQYF.

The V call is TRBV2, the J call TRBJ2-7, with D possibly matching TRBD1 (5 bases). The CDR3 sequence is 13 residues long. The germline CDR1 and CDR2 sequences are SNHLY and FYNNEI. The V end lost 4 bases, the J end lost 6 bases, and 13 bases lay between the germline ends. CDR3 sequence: CASSVSGRGEQYF. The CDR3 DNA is TGTGCCAGCAGTGTTAGTGGAAGGGGCGAGCAGTACTTC.

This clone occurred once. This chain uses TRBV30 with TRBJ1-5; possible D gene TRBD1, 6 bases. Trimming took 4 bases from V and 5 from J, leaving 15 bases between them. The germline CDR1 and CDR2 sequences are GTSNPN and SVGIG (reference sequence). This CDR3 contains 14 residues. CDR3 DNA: TGTGCCTGGACCCCGACAGGAGATGATCAGCCCCAGCATTTT. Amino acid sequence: CAWTPTGDDQPQHF.

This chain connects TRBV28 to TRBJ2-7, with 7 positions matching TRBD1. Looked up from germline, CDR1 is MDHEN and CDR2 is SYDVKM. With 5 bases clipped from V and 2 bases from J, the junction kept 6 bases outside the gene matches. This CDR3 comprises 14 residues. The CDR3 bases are TGTGCCAGCAGTATCCGGGACAGACCCTACGAGCAGTACTTC. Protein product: CASSIRDRPYEQYF.

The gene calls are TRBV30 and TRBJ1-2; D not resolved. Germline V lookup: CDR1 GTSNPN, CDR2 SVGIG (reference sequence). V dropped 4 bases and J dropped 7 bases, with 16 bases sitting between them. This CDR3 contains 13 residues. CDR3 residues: CAWTSRGGGGYTF. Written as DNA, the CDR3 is TGTGCCTGGACCTCTCGGGGTGGCGGTGGCTACACCTTC.

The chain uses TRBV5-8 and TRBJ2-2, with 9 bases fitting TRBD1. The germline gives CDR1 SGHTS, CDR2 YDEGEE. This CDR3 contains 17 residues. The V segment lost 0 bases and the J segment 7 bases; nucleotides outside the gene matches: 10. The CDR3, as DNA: TGTGCCAGCAGCTTGGGTGGACAGGGGATTTACGTCGGGGAGCTGTTTTTT. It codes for CASSLGGQGIYVGELFF.

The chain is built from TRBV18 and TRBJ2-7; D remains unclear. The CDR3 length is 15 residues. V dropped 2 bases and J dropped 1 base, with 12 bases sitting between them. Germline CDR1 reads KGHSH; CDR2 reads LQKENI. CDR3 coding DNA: TGTGCCAGCTCACCAGATTTCAGCGTTTCCTACGAGCAGTACTTC. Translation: CASSPDFSVSYEQYF.

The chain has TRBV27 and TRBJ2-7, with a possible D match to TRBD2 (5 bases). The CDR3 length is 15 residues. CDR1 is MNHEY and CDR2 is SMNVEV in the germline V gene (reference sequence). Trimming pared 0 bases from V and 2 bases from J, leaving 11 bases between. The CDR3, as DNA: TGTGCCAGCAGTTTATCGCTACTAGTACCCTACGAGCAGTACTTC. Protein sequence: CASSLSLLVPYEQYF.

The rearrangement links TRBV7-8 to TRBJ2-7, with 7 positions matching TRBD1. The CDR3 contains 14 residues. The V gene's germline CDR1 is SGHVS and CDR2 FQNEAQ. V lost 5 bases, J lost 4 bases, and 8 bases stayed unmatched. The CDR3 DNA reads TGTGCCAGCAGCCCCTACGGACAGGAGTACGAGCAGTACTTC. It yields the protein CASSPYGQEYEQYF.

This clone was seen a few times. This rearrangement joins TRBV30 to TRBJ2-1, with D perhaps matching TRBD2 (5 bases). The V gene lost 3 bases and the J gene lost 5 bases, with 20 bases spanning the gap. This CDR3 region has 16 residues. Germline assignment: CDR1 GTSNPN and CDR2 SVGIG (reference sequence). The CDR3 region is CAWRVIGKAADNEQFF. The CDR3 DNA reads TGTGCCTGGAGGGTGATTGGGAAAGCGGCGGACAATGAGCAGTTCTTC.